The T cell receptor beta chain described here comes from a study of T cell responses to AZD1222 COVID-19 vaccine. Some clones are missing from TCRdb's copy, which holds only in-frame ones; the method was immunoSEQ multiplex PCR. The repertoire holds approximately 67,000 clones, with roughly 87% as singletons. Per germline, CDR1 DFQATT and CDR2 SNEGSKA (reference sequence). The CDR3 totals 11 residues. V shed 4 bases and J shed 6 bases, with 10 bases lying between them. This TCR derives from an adult who received the AZD1222 COVID-19 vaccine. This specimen was peripheral blood, taken 28 days after the second AZD1222 dose. This chain links TRBV20-1 with TRBJ2-7; D is possibly TRBD2 (6 bases). The CDR3 nucleotides read TGCAGTGCTATGACTAGAGGCGAGCAGTACTTC. Amino acid sequence: CSAMTRGEQYF.